The T cell receptor beta chain under discussion was sequenced for a study of blood T cell repertoires in COVID-19. In the authors' workflow: Nucleated cell number was recorded as an estimate derived from reference gene primer amplification. Here immunoSEQ multiplex PCR was the method, and the copy in TCRdb shows in-frame clones only, minus some. Clone size and V and J calls were adopted from that table, with D and trimming inferred from the DNA. This sample yields 130,000 or so clones, of which about 76% are seen a single time; 4% to 5% belongs to the top ten. V gave up 0 bases and J gave up 1 base, with 13 bases separating them. This CDR3 region has 17 residues. The germline V gene encodes CDR1 SGHVS and CDR2 FQNEAQ. Seattle patient enrollment occurred during active infection, with longitudinal follow-up thereafter.

Specimen: peripheral blood. V usage is TRBV7-8 and J usage is TRBJ1-5; tentative D call: TRBD1 (5 bases). This sequence was found in a woman in her sixties or seventies with COVID-19, enrolled during active disease. The chain's CDR3 is CASSLAWGGESNQPQHF. CDR3 coding DNA: TGTGCCAGCAGCTTAGCTTGGGGAGGGGAAAGCAATCAGCCCCAGCATTTT.